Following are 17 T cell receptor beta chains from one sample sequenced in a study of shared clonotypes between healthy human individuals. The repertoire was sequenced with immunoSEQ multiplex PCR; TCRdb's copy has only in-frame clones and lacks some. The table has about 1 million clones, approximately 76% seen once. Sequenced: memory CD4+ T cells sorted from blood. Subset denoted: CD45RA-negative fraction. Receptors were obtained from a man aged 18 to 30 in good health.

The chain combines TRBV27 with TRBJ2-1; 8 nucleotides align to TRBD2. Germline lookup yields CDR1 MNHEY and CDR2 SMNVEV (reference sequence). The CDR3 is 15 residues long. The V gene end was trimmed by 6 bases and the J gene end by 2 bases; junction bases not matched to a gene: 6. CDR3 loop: CASSISGVTYNEQFF. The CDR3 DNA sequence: TGTGCCAGCAGCATTAGCGGGGTTACCTACAATGAGCAGTTCTTC.

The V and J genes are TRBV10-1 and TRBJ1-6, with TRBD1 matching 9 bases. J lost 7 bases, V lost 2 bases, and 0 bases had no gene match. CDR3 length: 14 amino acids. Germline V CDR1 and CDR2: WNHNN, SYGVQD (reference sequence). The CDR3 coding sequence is TGCGCCAGCAGTGAGGGGACAGGGAATTCACCCCTCCACTTT. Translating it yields CASSEGTGNSPLHF.

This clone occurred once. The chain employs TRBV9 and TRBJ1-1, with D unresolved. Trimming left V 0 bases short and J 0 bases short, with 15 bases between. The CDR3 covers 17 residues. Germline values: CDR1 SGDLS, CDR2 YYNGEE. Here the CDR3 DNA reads TGTGCCAGCAGCGTAGAAGCCCTACACTCGATGAACACTGAAGCTTTCTTT. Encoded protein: CASSVEALHSMNTEAFF.

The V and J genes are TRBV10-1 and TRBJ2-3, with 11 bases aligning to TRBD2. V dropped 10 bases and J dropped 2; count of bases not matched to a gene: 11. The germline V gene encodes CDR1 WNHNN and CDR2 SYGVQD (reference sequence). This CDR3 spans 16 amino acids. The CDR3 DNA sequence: TGCGCCATCGTGGGGACTAGCGGTGGTGACACAGATACGCAGTATTTT. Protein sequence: CAIVGTSGGDTDTQYF.

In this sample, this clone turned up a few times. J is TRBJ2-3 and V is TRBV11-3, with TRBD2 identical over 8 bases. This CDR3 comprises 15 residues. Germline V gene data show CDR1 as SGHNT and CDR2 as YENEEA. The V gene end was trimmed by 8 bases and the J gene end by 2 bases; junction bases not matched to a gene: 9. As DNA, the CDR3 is TGTGCCAGCGGCCGGCCAGCGGGAGCCACAGATACGCAGTATTTT. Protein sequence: CASGRPAGATDTQYF.

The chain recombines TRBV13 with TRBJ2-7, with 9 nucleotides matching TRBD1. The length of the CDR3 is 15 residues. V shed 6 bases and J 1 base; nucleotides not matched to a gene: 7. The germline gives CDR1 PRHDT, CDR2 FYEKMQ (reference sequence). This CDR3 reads CASRAGTGRSYEQYF. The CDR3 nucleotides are TGTGCCAGCAGAGCCGGGACAGGGAGATCCTACGAGCAGTACTTC.

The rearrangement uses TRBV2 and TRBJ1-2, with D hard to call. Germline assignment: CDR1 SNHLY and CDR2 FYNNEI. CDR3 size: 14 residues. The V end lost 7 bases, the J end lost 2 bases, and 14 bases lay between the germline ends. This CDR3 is CASTSEKGNYGYTF. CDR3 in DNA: TGTGCCAGCACATCTGAGAAGGGAAACTATGGCTACACCTTC.

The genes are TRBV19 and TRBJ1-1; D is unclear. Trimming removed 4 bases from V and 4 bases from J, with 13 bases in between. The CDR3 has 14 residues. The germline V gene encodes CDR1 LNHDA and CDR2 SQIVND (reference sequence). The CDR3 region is CASSSQGPATEAFF. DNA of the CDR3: TGTGCCAGTAGTAGCCAAGGTCCCGCCACTGAAGCTTTCTTT. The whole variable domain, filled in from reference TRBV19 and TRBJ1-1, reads DGGITQSPKYLFRKEGQNVTLSCEQNLNHDAMYWYRQDPGQGLRLIYYSQIVNDFQKGDIAEGYSVSREKKESFPLTVTSAQKNPTAFYLCASSSQGPATEAFFGQGTRLTVV.

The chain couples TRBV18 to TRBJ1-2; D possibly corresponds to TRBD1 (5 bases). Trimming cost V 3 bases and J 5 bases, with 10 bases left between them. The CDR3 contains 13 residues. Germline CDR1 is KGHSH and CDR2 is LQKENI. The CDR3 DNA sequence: TGTGCCAGCTCACCGGGACTAGGGTATGGCTACACCTTC. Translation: CASSPGLGYGYTF. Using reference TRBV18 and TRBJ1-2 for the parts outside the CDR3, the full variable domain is NAGVMQNPRHLVRRRGQEARLRCSPMKGHSHVYWYRQLPEEGLKFMVYLQKENIIDESGMPKERFSAEFPKEGPSILRIQQVVRGDSAAYFCASSPGLGYGYTFGSGTRLTVV.

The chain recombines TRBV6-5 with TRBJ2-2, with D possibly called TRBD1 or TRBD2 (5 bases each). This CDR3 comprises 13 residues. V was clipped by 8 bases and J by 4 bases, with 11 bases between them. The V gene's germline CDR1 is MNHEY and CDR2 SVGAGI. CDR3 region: CASGTGVTGELFF. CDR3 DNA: TGTGCCAGCGGGACCGGGGTCACCGGGGAGCTGTTTTTT.

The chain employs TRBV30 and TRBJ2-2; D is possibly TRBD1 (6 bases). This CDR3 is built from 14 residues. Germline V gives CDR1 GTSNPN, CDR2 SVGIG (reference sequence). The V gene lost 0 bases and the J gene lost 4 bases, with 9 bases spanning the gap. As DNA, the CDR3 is TGTGCCTGGAGTGTAACAGGGCGCACCGGGGAGCTGTTTTTT. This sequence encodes CAWSVTGRTGELFF.

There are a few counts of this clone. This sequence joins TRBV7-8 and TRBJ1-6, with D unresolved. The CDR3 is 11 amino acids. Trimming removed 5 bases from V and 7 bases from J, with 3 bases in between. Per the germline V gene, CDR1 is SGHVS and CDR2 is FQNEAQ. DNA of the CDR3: TGTGCCAGCAGCCTGAATTCACCCCTCCACTTT. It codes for CASSLNSPLHF.

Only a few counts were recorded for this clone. CDR3 region: CASSPQEHSNTEAFF. CDR3 nucleotides: TGTGCCAGCAGCCCCCAGGAGCACTCGAACACTGAAGCTTTCTTT. The V gene is TRBV9, the J gene TRBJ1-1, with D uncertain. Per germline, CDR1 SGDLS and CDR2 YYNGEE. V was clipped by 4 bases and J by 1 base, with 14 bases between them. The CDR3 totals 15 residues. Variable domain in full (rest from reference TRBV9 and TRBJ1-1): DSGVTQTPKHLITATGQRVTLRCSPRSGDLSVYWYQQSLDQGLQFLIQYYNGEERAKGNILERFSAQQFPDLHSELNLSSLELGDSALYFCASSPQEHSNTEAFFGQGTRLTVV.

The CDR3 nucleotides are TGCAGCGCCCGGACGGGAAACACCATATATTTT. Its protein product is CSARTGNTIYF. The chain is built from TRBV29-1 and TRBJ1-3, with D uncertain. Trimming pared 7 bases from V and 4 bases from J, leaving 8 bases between. The germline CDR1 and CDR2 sequences are SQVTM and ANQGSEA. The CDR3 totals 11 residues.

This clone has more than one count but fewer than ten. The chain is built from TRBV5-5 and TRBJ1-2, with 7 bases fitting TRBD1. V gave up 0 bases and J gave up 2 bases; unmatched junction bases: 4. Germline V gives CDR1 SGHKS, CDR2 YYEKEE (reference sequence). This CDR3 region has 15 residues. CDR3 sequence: CASSLEEGANYGYTF. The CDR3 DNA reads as TGTGCCAGCAGCTTGGAGGAGGGGGCGAACTATGGCTACACCTTC.

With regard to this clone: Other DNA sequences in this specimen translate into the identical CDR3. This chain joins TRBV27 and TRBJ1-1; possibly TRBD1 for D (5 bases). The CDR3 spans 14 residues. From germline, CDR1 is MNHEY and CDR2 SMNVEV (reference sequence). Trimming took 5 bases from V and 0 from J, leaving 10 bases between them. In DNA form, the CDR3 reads TGTGCCAGCAGTCTCCGGGGGATGAACACTGAAGCTTTCTTT. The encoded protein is CASSLRGMNTEAFF.

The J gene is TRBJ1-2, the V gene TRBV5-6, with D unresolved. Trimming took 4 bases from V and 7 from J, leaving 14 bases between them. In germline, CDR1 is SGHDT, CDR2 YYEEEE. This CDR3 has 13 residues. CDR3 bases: TGTGCCAGCAGCCTGGACGGGCGCGGTGGCTACACCTTC. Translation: CASSLDGRGGYTF. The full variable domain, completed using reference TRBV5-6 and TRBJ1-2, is DAGVTQSPTHLIKTRGQQVTLRCSPKSGHDTVSWYQQALGQGPQFIFQYYEEEERQRGNFPDRFSGHQFPNYSSELNVNALLLGDSALYLCASSLDGRGGYTFGSGTRLTVV.